This is a list of T cell receptor beta chains from one sample in a study of OX40 agonist ivuxolimab in advanced cancers. Clones were sequenced by immunoSEQ multiplex PCR, and TCRdb holds only the in-frame ones, with some missing. The sample consists of 35,000 or so clones, more than 75% of them appearing once. The sample here was CD4+ or CD8+ T cells sorted from blood, taken in a trial of the OX40 agonist ivuxolimab. The receptors here all came from an adult with an advanced solid tumor such as melanoma, head and neck, liver or kidney cancer. Each CDR3 is given with its conserved first and last residue. The D gene is left open where the match is weak. Some rows mark clone size as missing; the rest say once, few, many or name a class of expanded clone.

v_gene	abundance	d_gene	j_gene	CDR3nt	CDR3aa
TRBV5-1	few	.	TRBJ1-2	TGCGCCAGCAGCTTGTGGGGTTATGCGGGGGACTATGGCTACACCTTC	CASSLWGYAGDYGYTF
TRBV2	few	.	TRBJ1-2	TGTGCCAGCAGGGGGTCCAAACATAACGATGGCTACACCTTC	CASRGSKHNDGYTF
TRBV19	.	TRBD1	TRBJ1-4	TGTGCCAGTAGTCCCTCATACGGGACAGGGTACGAAAAACTGTTTTTT	CASSPSYGTGYEKLFF
TRBV9	.	.	TRBJ1-1	TGTGCCAGCAGCGTAGCGCTCGGGAACACTGAAGCTTTCTTT	CASSVALGNTEAFF
TRBV2	.	TRBD1	TRBJ1-3	TGTGCCAGCAGGGTGCAGGGGGCAGAAGGAAACACCATATATTTT	CASRVQGAEGNTIYF
TRBV5-5	.	.	TRBJ1-2	TGTGCCAGCAGCTTGGGATCGACCAGAGAGTATGGCTACACCTTC	CASSLGSTREYGYTF
TRBV9	.	.	TRBJ2-5	TGTGCCAGCAGCGTAGTGGGGGGTGATATAGAGACCCAGTACTTC	CASSVVGGDIETQYF
TRBV29-1	once	.	TRBJ1-2	TGCAGCGTCGATCTGGGACGGAGCTTCTATGGCTACACCTTC	CSVDLGRSFYGYTF
TRBV6-5	.	TRBD1	TRBJ1-1	TGTGCCAGCAGTCAGGACAGGGATTCGACTGAAGCTTTCTTT	CASSQDRDSTEAFF
TRBV30	.	TRBD1	TRBJ1-5	TGTGCCTGGAGTCGGAACAGGGGAAATCAGCCCCAGCATTTT	CAWSRNRGNQPQHF